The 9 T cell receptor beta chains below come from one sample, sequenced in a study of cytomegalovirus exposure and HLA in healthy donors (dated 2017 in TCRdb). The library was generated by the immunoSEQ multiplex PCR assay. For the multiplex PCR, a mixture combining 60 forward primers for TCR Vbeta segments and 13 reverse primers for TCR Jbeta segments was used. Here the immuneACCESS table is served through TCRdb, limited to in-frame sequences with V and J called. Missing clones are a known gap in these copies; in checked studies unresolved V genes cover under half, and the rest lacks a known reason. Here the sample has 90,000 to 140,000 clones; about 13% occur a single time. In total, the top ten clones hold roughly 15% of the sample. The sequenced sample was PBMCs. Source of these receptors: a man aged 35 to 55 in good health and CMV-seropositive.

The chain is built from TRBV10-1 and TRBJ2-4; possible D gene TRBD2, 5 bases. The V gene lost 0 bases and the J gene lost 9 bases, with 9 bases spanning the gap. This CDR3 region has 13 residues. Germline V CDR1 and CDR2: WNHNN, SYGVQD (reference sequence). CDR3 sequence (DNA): TGCGCCAGCAGTGAGTCGACCGGAGGCATTCAGTACTTC. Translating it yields CASSESTGGIQYF.

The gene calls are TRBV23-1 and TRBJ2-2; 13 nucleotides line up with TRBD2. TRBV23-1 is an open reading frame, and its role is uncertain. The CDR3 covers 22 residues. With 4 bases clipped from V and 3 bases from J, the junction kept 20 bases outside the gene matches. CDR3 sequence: CASSPWPGPRLAGGFDTGELFF. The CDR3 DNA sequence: TGCGCCAGCAGTCCCTGGCCCGGGCCCCGACTAGCGGGAGGTTTCGACACCGGGGAGCTGTTTTTT.

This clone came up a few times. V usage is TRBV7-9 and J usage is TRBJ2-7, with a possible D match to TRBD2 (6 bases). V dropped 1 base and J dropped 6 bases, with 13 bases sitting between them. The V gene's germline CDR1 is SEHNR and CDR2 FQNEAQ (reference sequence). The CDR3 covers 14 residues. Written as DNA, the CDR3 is TGTGCCAGCAGCTTAGACCCGGGGGTGGGCGAGCAGTACTTC. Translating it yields CASSLDPGVGEQYF.

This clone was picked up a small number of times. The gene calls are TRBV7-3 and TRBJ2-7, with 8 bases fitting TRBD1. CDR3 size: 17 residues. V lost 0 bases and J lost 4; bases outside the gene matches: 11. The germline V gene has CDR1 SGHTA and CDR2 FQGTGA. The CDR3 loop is CASSLTHGQGGLYEQYF. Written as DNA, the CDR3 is TGTGCCAGCAGCTTAACGCACGGACAGGGCGGATTATACGAGCAGTACTTC.

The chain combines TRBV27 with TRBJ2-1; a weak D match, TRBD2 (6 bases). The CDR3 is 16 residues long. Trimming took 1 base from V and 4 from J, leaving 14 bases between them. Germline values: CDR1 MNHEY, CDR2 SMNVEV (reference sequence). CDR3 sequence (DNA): TGTGCCAGCAGTTTATATTACAGCGGGCCATACAATGAGCAGTTCTTC. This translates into CASSLYYSGPYNEQFF.

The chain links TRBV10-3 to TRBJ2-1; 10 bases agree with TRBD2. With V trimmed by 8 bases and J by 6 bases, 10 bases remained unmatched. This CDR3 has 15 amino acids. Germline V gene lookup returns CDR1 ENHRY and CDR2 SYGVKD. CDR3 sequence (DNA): TGTGCCATCGAGAGGGGGAGCGGGAGGGCCAATGAGCAGTTCTTC. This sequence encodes CAIERGSGRANEQFF.

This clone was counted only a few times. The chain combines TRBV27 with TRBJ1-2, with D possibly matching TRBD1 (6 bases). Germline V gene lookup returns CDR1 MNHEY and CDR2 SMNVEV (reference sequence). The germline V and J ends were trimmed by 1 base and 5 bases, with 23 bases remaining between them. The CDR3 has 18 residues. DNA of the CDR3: TGTGCCAGCAGTTTATACTCTTCAGGGGCGAGTAGGTTTTATGGCTACACCTTC. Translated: CASSLYSSGASRFYGYTF.

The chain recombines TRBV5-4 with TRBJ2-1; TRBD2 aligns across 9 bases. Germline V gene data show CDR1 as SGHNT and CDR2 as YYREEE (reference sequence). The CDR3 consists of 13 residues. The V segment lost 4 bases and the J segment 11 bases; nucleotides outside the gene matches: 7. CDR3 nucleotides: TGTGCCAGCAGCCTGGGACTAGCTAATAAGCAGTTCTTC. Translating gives CASSLGLANKQFF.

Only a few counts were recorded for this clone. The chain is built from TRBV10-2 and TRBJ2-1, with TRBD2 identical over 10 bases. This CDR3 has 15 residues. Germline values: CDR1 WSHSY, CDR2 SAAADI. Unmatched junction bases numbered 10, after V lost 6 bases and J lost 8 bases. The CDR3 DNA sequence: TGCGCCAGCAGGGTGAGCACTAGCGGGATTTATGAGCAGTTCTTC. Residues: CASRVSTSGIYEQFF.